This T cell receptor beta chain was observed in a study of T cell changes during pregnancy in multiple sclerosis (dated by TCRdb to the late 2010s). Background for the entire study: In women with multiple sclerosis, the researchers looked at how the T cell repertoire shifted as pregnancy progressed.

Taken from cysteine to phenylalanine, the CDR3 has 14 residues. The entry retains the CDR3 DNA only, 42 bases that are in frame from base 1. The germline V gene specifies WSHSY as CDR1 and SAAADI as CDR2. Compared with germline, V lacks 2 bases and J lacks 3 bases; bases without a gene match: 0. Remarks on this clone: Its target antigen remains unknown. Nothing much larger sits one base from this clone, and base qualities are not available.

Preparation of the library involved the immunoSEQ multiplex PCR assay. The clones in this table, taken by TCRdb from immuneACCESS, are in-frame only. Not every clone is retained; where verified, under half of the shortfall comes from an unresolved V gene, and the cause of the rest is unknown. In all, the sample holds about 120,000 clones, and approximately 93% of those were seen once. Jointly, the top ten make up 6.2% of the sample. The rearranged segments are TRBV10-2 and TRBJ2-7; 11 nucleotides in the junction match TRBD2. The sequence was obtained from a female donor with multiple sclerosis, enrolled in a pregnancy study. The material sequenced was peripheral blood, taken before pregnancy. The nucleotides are TGCGCCAGCAGTGAGGGGACTAGCGGCTACGAGCAGTACTTC. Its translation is CASSEGTSGYEQYF.